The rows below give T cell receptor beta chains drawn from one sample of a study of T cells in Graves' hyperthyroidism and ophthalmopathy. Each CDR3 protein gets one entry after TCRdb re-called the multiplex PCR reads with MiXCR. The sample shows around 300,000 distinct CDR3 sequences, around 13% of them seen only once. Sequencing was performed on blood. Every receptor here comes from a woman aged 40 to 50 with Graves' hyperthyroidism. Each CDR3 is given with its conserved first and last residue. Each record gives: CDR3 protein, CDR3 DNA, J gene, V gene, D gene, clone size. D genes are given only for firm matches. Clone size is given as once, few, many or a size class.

CDR3 protein: CASSVSATGASTDTQYF; CDR3 DNA: TGTGCCAGCAGCGTATCGGCAACGGGAGCGAGTACAGATACGCAGTATTTT; J gene: TRBJ2-3; V gene: TRBV9; D gene: .; clone size: few
CDR3 protein: CASSTPGQTKSNQPQHF; CDR3 DNA: TGTGCCAGTAGTACTCCCGGGCAGACTAAGAGCAATCAGCCCCAGCATTTT; J gene: TRBJ1-5; V gene: TRBV19; D gene: .; clone size: many
CDR3 protein: CASSLVLRSRGSYNEQFF; CDR3 DNA: TGTGCCAGCAGCTTAGTTCTCCGGTCTAGAGGATCTTACAATGAGCAGTTCTTC; J gene: TRBJ2-1; V gene: TRBV11-2; D gene: .; clone size: many
CDR3 protein: CSAVPGDRSYEQYF; CDR3 DNA: TGCAGCGCCGTTCCAGGGGATCGGTCCTACGAGCAGTACTTC; J gene: TRBJ2-7; V gene: TRBV29-1; D gene: .; clone size: many
CDR3 protein: CASSISGRWNEQYF; CDR3 DNA: TGTGCCAGTAGTATCAGTGGTCGTTGGAACGAGCAGTACTTC; J gene: TRBJ2-7; V gene: TRBV19; D gene: .; clone size: once
CDR3 protein: CASSRPGTSANEQFF; CDR3 DNA: TGTGCCAGCTCACGTCCCGGGACTAGCGCTAATGAGCAGTTCTTC; J gene: TRBJ2-1; V gene: TRBV18; D gene: TRBD2; clone size: many
CDR3 protein: CASSQASASSYNEQFF; CDR3 DNA: TGTGCCAGCAGTCAAGCTAGCGCGAGCTCCTACAATGAGCAGTTCTTC; J gene: TRBJ2-1; V gene: TRBV6-1; D gene: .; clone size: many
CDR3 protein: CSARDGGSTDTQYF; CDR3 DNA: TGCAGTGCTAGGGACGGGGGTAGCACAGATACGCAGTATTTT; J gene: TRBJ2-3; V gene: TRBV20-1; D gene: .; clone size: many
CDR3 protein: CASSQDVTENNEQFF; CDR3 DNA: TGTGCCAGCAGCCAAGATGTAACAGAAAACAATGAGCAGTTCTTC; J gene: TRBJ2-1; V gene: TRBV3-1; D gene: .; clone size: few
CDR3 protein: CASSFESRSFGELFF; CDR3 DNA: TGTGCCAGCAGCTTTGAGAGTAGAAGTTTCGGGGAGCTGTTTTTT; J gene: TRBJ2-2; V gene: TRBV5-4; D gene: .; clone size: few